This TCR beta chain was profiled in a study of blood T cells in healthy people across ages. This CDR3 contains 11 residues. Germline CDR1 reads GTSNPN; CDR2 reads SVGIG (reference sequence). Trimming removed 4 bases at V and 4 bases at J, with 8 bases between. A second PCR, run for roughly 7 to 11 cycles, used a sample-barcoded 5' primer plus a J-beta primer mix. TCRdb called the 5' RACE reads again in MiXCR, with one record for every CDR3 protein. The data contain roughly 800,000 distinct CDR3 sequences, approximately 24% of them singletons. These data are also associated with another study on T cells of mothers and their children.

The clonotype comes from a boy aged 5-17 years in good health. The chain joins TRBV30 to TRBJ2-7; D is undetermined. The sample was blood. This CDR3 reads CAWNHYYEQYF. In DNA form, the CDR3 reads TGTGCCTGGAACCACTATTACGAGCAGTACTTC.